The rows below give T cell receptor beta chains drawn from one sample of a study of neurological immune-mediated disorders. MiXCR, applied by TCRdb to the 5' RACE reads, yields one record per CDR3 protein. Altogether over 60,000 distinct CDR3 sequences are present, under 5% being singletons, with the ten largest covering less than 4%. Sequencing used PBMCs. The receptors stem from a woman aged 50 to 65 with multiple sclerosis. CDR3s include the opening cysteine and the closing phenylalanine or tryptophan. The order of the fields is J gene, clone size, D gene, V gene, CDR3 DNA, CDR3 protein. D genes are given only for firm matches. The size entry is marked missing in some rows and otherwise reads once, few, many or a size class.

TRBJ1-2 | many | NA | TRBV29-1 | TGCAGCGTTGGAGGGGCGACAGCCTATGGCTACACCTTC | CSVGGATAYGYTF
TRBJ1-6 | NA | TRBD1 | TRBV10-3 | TGTGCCATCAGAGGGGACAGTAAGCATTCACCCCTCAACTTT | CAIRGDSKHSPLNF
TRBJ2-5 | many | TRBD2 | TRBV15 | TGTGCCACCAGCAGACAGCGGGGGCGAGAGACCCAGTACTTC | CATSRQRGRETQYF
TRBJ1-2 | many | TRBD1 | TRBV5-1 | TGCGCCAGCAGCCTCTTGACAGGGGACGACGGCTACACCTTC | CASSLLTGDDGYTF
TRBJ2-2 | many | TRBD1 | TRBV20-1 | TGCAGTGCTAGATCACAGGGGGCAGCCGGGGAGCTGTTTTTT | CSARSQGAAGELFF
TRBJ1-1 | many | NA | TRBV12-3/TRBV12-4 | TGTGCCAGCAGTTTTAATAGGGTCGGTGAAGCTTTCTTT | CASSFNRVGEAFF
TRBJ2-3 | many | NA | TRBV20-1 | TGCAGTGCTGAGGTGCCGGGGATTACTACGCAGTATTTT | CSAEVPGITTQYF
TRBJ1-1 | many | NA | TRBV7-2 | TGTGCCAGCAGCTTGCGGGACGGCGATATGAACACTGAAGCTTTCTTT | CASSLRDGDMNTEAFF
TRBJ2-1 | many | TRBD1 | TRBV9 | TGTGCCAGCAGCGTAGATCCCGGGACAGGGGGCTATGAGCAGTTCTTC | CASSVDPGTGGYEQFF
TRBJ2-1 | many | TRBD1 | TRBV11-2 | TGTGCCAGCAGCTTAATCTGGGGACAGGGGGCAAGGAATGAGCAGTTCTTC | CASSLIWGQGARNEQFF
TRBJ1-5 | many | TRBD1 | TRBV7-2 | TGTGCCAGCAGCTCGGTTTCCGGACAGGGAATTCAGCCCCAGCATTTT | CASSSVSGQGIQPQHF
TRBJ2-3 | many | NA | TRBV9 | TGTGCCAGCAGCCCCCACCCTTCTAGCACAGATACGCAGTATTTT | CASSPHPSSTDTQYF
TRBJ2-7 | many | NA | TRBV20-1 | TGCAGTGCTAGAGATCCGCTTGCAGGGCGCCACGAGCAGTACTTC | CSARDPLAGRHEQYF
TRBJ1-1 | many | NA | TRBV4-1 | TGCGCCAGCAGCCATATATTAATATCGGGGAGCACTGAAGCTTTCTTT | CASSHILISGSTEAFF
TRBJ2-7 | many | NA | TRBV16 | TGTGCCAGCAGCCAGTATCCCTACGAGCAGTACTTC | CASSQYPYEQYF
TRBJ2-2 | many | NA | TRBV6-2/TRBV6-3 | TGTGCCAGCAGTGACAGGAGGGGTTCGAGCGGGGAGCTGTTTTTT | CASSDRRGSSGELFF
TRBJ2-1 | many | TRBD1 | TRBV6-6 | TGTGCCAGCAGTCCCCTTACAGGGGGCCCTTTTAATGAGCAGTTCTTC | CASSPLTGGPFNEQFF
TRBJ1-1 | many | NA | TRBV20-1 | TGCAGTGCCGAGCAGGCGACATCTTACACTGAAGCTTTCTTT | CSAEQATSYTEAFF
TRBJ1-4 | many | NA | TRBV6-6 | TGTGCCAGCAGTTCCCCAGAGGGGCCCAATGAAAAACTGTTTTTT | CASSSPEGPNEKLFF
TRBJ2-7 | many | TRBD2 | TRBV5-5 | TGTGCCAGCAGCGTACCCGGGGGGAACGAGCAGTACTTC | CASSVPGGNEQYF
TRBJ1-5 | NA | NA | TRBV4-3 | TGCGCCAGCAGCCAAGATCGGGGGGCCAGTCGGCCCCAGAATTTT | CASSQDRGASRPQNF
TRBJ1-5 | NA | TRBD1 | TRBV7-8 | TGTGCCAGCAGCTTAGGCGGACAGGGGGGACAACCCCAGCATTTT | CASSLGGQGGQPQHF
TRBJ2-6 | many | NA | TRBV7-9 | TGTGCCAGCAGCTTAGGAGTCTCTGGGGCCAACGTCCTGACTTTC | CASSLGVSGANVLTF
TRBJ1-4 | many | TRBD1 | TRBV12-3/TRBV12-4 | TGTGCCAGCAGTTTAAGGACAGGGGGAAACGAAAAACTGTTTTTT | CASSLRTGGNEKLFF
TRBJ2-3 | many | NA | TRBV5-1 | TGCGCCAGCAGCTCTCTAGCGCTCTCGACAGATACGCAGTATTTT | CASSSLALSTDTQYF
TRBJ1-1 | NA | TRBD1 | TRBV9 | TGTGCCAGCAGCGTAATTACAGGGGACACTGAAGCTTTCTTT | CASSVITGDTEAFF
TRBJ1-5 | few | NA | TRBV19 | TGTGCCAGTAGTATATGGGGCGCCTGGGGTCAGCCCCAGAATTTT | CASSIWGAWGQPQNF
TRBJ1-1 | many | NA | TRBV4-1 | TGCGCCAGCAGCCAAGTTTTCCCAGCGAACACTGAAGCTTTCTTT | CASSQVFPANTEAFF
TRBJ2-7 | many | NA | TRBV5-5 | TGTGCCAGCAGCTTGGGGCAGGGGATGTCCTACGAGCAGTACTTC | CASSLGQGMSYEQYF
TRBJ1-2 | few | NA | TRBV29-1 | TGCAGCGTTGAATCCGGGGGCCCGGCAAACTATGGCTACACCTTC | CSVESGGPANYGYTF
TRBJ2-1 | many | NA | TRBV4-3 | TGCGCCAGCAGCACAGAACTACTCCGCGGGGATGAGCAGTTCTTC | CASSTELLRGDEQFF
TRBJ2-5 | many | NA | TRBV6-2/TRBV6-3 | TGTGCCAGCGGTTGGTCTGACAGACAAGAGACCCAGTACTTC | CASGWSDRQETQYF
TRBJ2-3 | many | TRBD2 | TRBV5-1 | TGCGCCAGCAGCGCCCCCAGCGCCGGGGGGATATTGCCGCAGTATTTT | CASSAPSAGGILPQYF
TRBJ1-5 | many | NA | TRBV7-6 | TGTGCCAGCAGCTTAAATCCGGGGGCAGGAAATCAGCCCCAGCATTTT | CASSLNPGAGNQPQHF
TRBJ2-4 | many | NA | TRBV24-1 | TGTGCCACCAGTGATTCGCAGGCTTTCAAAAACATTCAGTACTTC | CATSDSQAFKNIQYF
TRBJ2-7 | many | TRBD1 | TRBV20-1 | TGCAGTGCTAGACCAGGGGGCTACGAGCAGTACTTC | CSARPGGYEQYF